Included here is one T cell receptor (beta chain) sequence, with context. Its antigen is undetermined. Assay used: immunoSEQ multiplex PCR; TCRdb lists only in-frame clones, some missing. Here the sample spans approximately 65,000 clones, roughly 97% being singletons. CDR1 is MNHEY, CDR2 SMNVEV, per germline (reference sequence). The CDR3 length is 13 residues. Trimming removed 4 bases at V and 10 bases at J, with 16 bases between. The data were taken from a study of cytomegalovirus exposure and HLA in healthy donors. Findings of the study overall: Using the classifier, cytomegalovirus status was reportedly diagnosed with high specificity and sensitivity.

Sequencing input: PBMCs. The chain joins TRBV27 to TRBJ1-1, with D perhaps matching TRBD1 (5 bases). This receptor was identified in a man younger than 35 in good health and CMV-seronegative. The CDR3 region is CASSYRGGWGAFF. The CDR3 bases are TGTGCCAGCAGTTATAGGGGCGGTTGGGGAGCTTTCTTT.